Reported below is one TCR beta chain. Its specificity is not known. The sample originates from a study of Ad26.COV2.S vaccination and SARS-CoV-2 variants. Study outcomes and limitations: Spike-specific TCR breadth was greater in vaccine than placebo recipients.

Treatment described: about 20 received Ad26.COV2.S at low or high dose, single or two shots; about 5 received placebo; per-sample allocation not given. Day 63 after the first injection of vaccine or placebo was the sampling time. An adult aged 18-55 years in Boston served as the donor. V was pared by 2 bases and J by 2 bases, with 12 bases between. Germline V gene data show CDR1 as LGHNT and CDR2 as FRNRAP. There are 15 residues in the CDR3. TCRdb's table, derived via immunoSEQ multiplex PCR, lists solely in-frame clones and lacks some. The sample comprises about 320,000 clones, around four fifths of which are singletons, and 2% to 2.5% rests with the top ten.

The receptor's source is a person aged 18-65 years who received the Ad26.COV2.S COVID-19 vaccine or a placebo. The rearrangement links TRBV12-5 to TRBJ1-2, with a weak D call TRBD1 (5 bases). The sample in question was peripheral blood, obtained in a trial of Ad26.COV2.S vaccine versus placebo. As DNA, the CDR3 is TGTGCTAGTGGTTTGCAACGCGGGGGGAACTATGGCTACACCTTC. This gives the protein CASGLQRGGNYGYTF.